Listed below are T cell receptor beta chains from one sample, sequenced in a study of glioma-infiltrating T cells. TCRdb reprocessed the multiplex PCR reads via MiXCR and lists one record per CDR3 protein. The sample consists of about 210,000 distinct CDR3 sequences, 25% to 35% of them appearing once. Sequencing was done on a sample of glioma tissue, nonneoplastic brain tissue, or PBMCs (not recorded which). The receptors stem from a human donor with low-grade glioma or glioblastoma, undergoing nonglioma brain surgery, or in good health (not recorded which). The CDR3 runs from the conserved cysteine through the conserved F or W. Fields, in order: D gene, clone size, J gene, V gene, CDR3 DNA, CDR3 protein. D genes are given only for firm matches. Clone size is shown for a subset of rows, as once, few, many or a class of expanded clone.

>TRBD1|few|TRBJ1-6|TRBV12-3/TRBV12-4
TGTGCCAGCATGGACAGGGGGAGTGGTAATTCACCCCTCCACTTT
CASMDRGSGNSPLHF
>TRBD2|NA|TRBJ2-5|TRBV20-1
TGCATTGCTAGTCCGGGGAGGCTAGCGGGAGGCCGGGGGGAAGAGACCCGGTACTTC
CIASPGRLAGGRGEETRYF
>NA|NA|TRBJ2-7|TRBV3-1
TGTGCCAGCAGCCCGACTAGCGGGACAGGGGTCGAGCAGTACTTC
CASSPTSGTGVEQYF
>TRBD2|NA|TRBJ2-1|TRBV5-1
TGCGCCAGCAGCTTTACAGGACTAGCGGTTTTTGGAAATGAGCAGTTCTTC
CASSFTGLAVFGNEQFF
>NA|NA|TRBJ1-2|TRBV20-1
TGCAGTTCTAGACCCGACGGTAAATACTATGGCTACACCTTC
CSSRPDGKYYGYTF
>TRBD2|many|TRBJ2-7|TRBV2
TGTGCCAGCAGACCTGGGGGAGGGAACTCCTACGAGCAGTACTTC
CASRPGGGNSYEQYF
>NA|many|TRBJ1-5|TRBV19
TGTGCCAGTAGCACGGACCGACCCGCGAATGAGCCCCAGCATTTT
CASSTDRPANEPQHF
>NA|once|TRBJ1-2|TRBV5-4
TGTGCCAGCAGCTTGTATAGTGACCACGGCTGCACCTTC
CASSLYSDHGCTF
>TRBD2|many|TRBJ2-7|TRBV7-2
TGTGCCAGCAGCGCGGGAGGTGGCTCCTACGAGCAGTACTTC
CASSAGGGSYEQYF
>TRBD2|few|TRBJ2-1|TRBV24-1
TGTGCCACCAGTGATTTAAGTAGCGGGGCTGGCAATGAGCAGTTCTTC
CATSDLSSGAGNEQFF
>NA|few|TRBJ2-4|TRBV7-6
TGTGCCAGCAGCTTCGGGACGGAAAACATTCAGTACTTC
CASSFGTENIQYF
>NA|many|TRBJ1-2|TRBV7-2
TGTGCCAGCAGCTTAGGAGGGACTGGCTACACCTTC
CASSLGGTGYTF
>NA|few|TRBJ2-7|TRBV4-3
TGCGCCAGCAGCCAAGAATGGGCCAGGGGCGAGCAGTACTTC
CASSQEWARGEQYF
>TRBD1|many|TRBJ1-5|TRBV5-1
TGCGCCAGCAGCTTACAGGGGGCTGGTCATCAGCCCCAGCATTTT
CASSLQGAGHQPQHF
>NA|medium-sized|TRBJ1-1|TRBV6-5
TGTGCCAGCAGTTACTGGGATTCGACTGAAGCTTTCTTT
CASSYWDSTEAFF
>NA|NA|TRBJ2-6|TRBV5-1
TGCGCCAGCAGCTTGGCCCCAGGTTCATACTCTGGGGCCAACGTCCTGACTTTC
CASSLAPGSYSGANVLTF
>NA|many|TRBJ1-1|TRBV28
TGTGCCAGCAGTTTTCTTCAGAGGACGACTGAAGCTTTCTTT
CASSFLQRTTEAFF
>NA|many|TRBJ2-1|TRBV6-1
TGTGCCAGCAGTCGACAGGGATTCGGGACTTCACAGGACAATGAGCAGTTCTTC
CASSRQGFGTSQDNEQFF
>NA|many|TRBJ1-1|TRBV6-2/TRBV6-3
TGTGCCAGCAGTTACATTGGATTATCTGAAGCTTTCTTT
CASSYIGLSEAFF
>NA|NA|TRBJ1-4|TRBV5-4
TGTGCCAGCAGCCAACAGGGAGCCTTAAATGAAAAACTGTTTTTT
CASSQQGALNEKLFF
>NA|many|TRBJ1-4|TRBV20-1
TGCAGTGCTTCGGAGTCAACTAATGAAAAACTGTTTTTT
CSASESTNEKLFF
>TRBD1|many|TRBJ1-2|TRBV29-1
TGCAGCGTTGATAAAGGACAGGGCTATGGCTACACCTTC
CSVDKGQGYGYTF
>TRBD2|once|TRBJ2-1|TRBV27
TGTGCCAGCAGTTTAAGTCGCCCCAGCGGGAGAAATGAGCAGTTCTTC
CASSLSRPSGRNEQFF
>TRBD1|NA|TRBJ2-7|TRBV5-1
TGCGCCAGCACCCCGCTGGCAGGGGGCGTCTACGAGCAGTACTTC
CASTPLAGGVYEQYF
>NA|NA|TRBJ1-1|TRBV4-1
TGCGCCAGCAGCCAAGTTCCGGGACCGAACACTGAAGCTTTCTTT
CASSQVPGPNTEAFF
>NA|many|TRBJ2-3|TRBV27
TGTGCCAGCAGTTTAACACAGGGCACAGATACGCAGTATTTT
CASSLTQGTDTQYF
>NA|many|TRBJ1-1|TRBV29-1
TGCAGCGTTGTTACAGACCCGAACACTGAAGCTTTCTTT
CSVVTDPNTEAFF
>NA|NA|TRBJ2-2|TRBV7-8
TGTGCCAGCAGAATCCAACAGAACACCGGGGAGCTGTTTTTT
CASRIQQNTGELFF
>NA|NA|TRBJ1-2|TRBV6-5
TGTGCCAGCAGTTACACATCAGTCTATGTCTACACCTTC
CASSYTSVYVYTF
>TRBD2|few|TRBJ2-7|TRBV20-1
TGCAGTGCTACCCGCCCGACTAGCGGGAGGTACGAGCAGTCCTTC
CSATRPTSGRYEQSF
>NA|many|TRBJ2-2|TRBV29-1
TGCAGCGTAGGGCAGGGGTCGAACACCGGGGAGCTGTTTTTT
CSVGQGSNTGELFF
>NA|NA|TRBJ2-1|TRBV30
TGTGCCTGGAGTGGGTTGTTCGGCAATGAGCAGTTCTTC
CAWSGLFGNEQFF
>NA|few|TRBJ1-4|TRBV5-1
TGCGCCAGCAGCTTGGTAACTAATGAAAAACTGTTTTTT
CASSLVTNEKLFF
>NA|many|TRBJ2-7|TRBV6-2/TRBV6-3
TGTGCCAGCAGTTCGGTCTACGAGCAGTACTTC
CASSSVYEQYF
>NA|NA|TRBJ2-5|TRBV7-6
TGTGCCAGCAGCCGAGGAGCGGAGACACAAGAGGCCCAGTACTTC
CASSRGAETQEAQYF
>NA|many|TRBJ2-1|TRBV6-1
TGTGCCAGCAACCTAAGACGGGGGTCCAATGAGCAGTTCTTC
CASNLRRGSNEQFF
>NA|many|TRBJ1-5|TRBV20-1
TGCAGTGCTAGCATTGCGGGCCCGAATCAGCCCCAGCATTTT
CSASIAGPNQPQHF
>TRBD1|few|TRBJ2-3|TRBV4-1
TGCGCCAGCAGCCGACGAAGTACAGGGGCAGATACGCAGTATTTT
CASSRRSTGADTQYF
>TRBD2|once|TRBJ2-1|TRBV30
TGTGCCTGGAGCTTGGCGGGAGGGCAGAATGAGCAGTTCTTC
CAWSLAGGQNEQFF
>TRBD2|many|TRBJ2-1|TRBV7-2
TGTGCCAGCAGCCCCGATAGCGGGTCCCTGAATGAGCAGTTCTTC
CASSPDSGSLNEQFF
>TRBD1|NA|TRBJ2-7|TRBV10-3
TGTGCCATCAGTGAGTCGGGAGGACAGGGGTTGTACGAGCAGTACTTC
CAISESGGQGLYEQYF
>TRBD2|many|TRBJ2-7|TRBV10-3
TGTGCCACCACGAGGACTAGCGGGAGTGAGGAGCAGTACTTC
CATTRTSGSEEQYF
>NA|many|TRBJ2-1|TRBV24-1
TGTGCCACCAGTGATAGCCAGGATGAGCAGTTCTTC
CATSDSQDEQFF
>NA|few|TRBJ2-7|TRBV12-3/TRBV12-4
TGTGCCAGCAGGGGAACAGGATACGAGCAGTACTTC
CASRGTGYEQYF
>TRBD1|many|TRBJ2-1|TRBV15
TGTGCCATAAACCGGGACAGAGAGGGCAATGAGCAGTTCTTC
CAINRDREGNEQFF
>TRBD2|many|TRBJ2-7|TRBV6-1
TGTGCCAGCAGACGGGGGGGCCCAGGGACCTCCTACGAGCAGTACTTC
CASRRGGPGTSYEQYF
>NA|many|TRBJ2-7|TRBV20-1
TGCAGTGCTAGAGGGGACATCGGGGACTACGAGCAGTACTTC
CSARGDIGDYEQYF
>NA|few|TRBJ1-1|TRBV5-1
TGCGCCAGCAGCTTGAGACAGGCGAACACTGAAGCTTTCTTT
CASSLRQANTEAFF
>NA|few|TRBJ2-2|TRBV12-5
TGTGCTAGTGTGTTCACCGGGGAGCTGTTTTTT
CASVFTGELFF
>NA|NA|TRBJ2-1|TRBV29-1
TGCAGCGCCCCTCGAGGGGGGAACTACAATGAGCAGTTCTTC
CSAPRGGNYNEQFF
>NA|many|TRBJ1-1|TRBV7-8
TGTGCCAGCAGCCTCGGGACGTGGGGGATGAACACTGAAGCTTTCTTT
CASSLGTWGMNTEAFF
>NA|NA|TRBJ2-1|TRBV29-1
TGCAGCGTTGTTGGTAATAGCAGGAGCTCCTACAATGAGCAGTTCTTC
CSVVGNSRSSYNEQFF